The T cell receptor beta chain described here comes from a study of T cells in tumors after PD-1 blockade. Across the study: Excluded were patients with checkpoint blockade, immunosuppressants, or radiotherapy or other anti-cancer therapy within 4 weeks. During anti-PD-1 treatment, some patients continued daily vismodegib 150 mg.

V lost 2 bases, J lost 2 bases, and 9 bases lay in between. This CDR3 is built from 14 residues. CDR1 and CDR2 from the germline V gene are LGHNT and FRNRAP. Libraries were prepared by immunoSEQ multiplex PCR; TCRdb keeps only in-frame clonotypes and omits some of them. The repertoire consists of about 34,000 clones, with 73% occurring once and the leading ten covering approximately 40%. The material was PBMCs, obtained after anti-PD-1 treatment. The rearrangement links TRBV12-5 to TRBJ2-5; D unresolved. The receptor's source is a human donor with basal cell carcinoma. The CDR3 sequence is CASGLNSPQETQYF. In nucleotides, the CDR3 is TGTGCTAGTGGTTTGAATTCGCCTCAAGAGACCCAGTACTTC.